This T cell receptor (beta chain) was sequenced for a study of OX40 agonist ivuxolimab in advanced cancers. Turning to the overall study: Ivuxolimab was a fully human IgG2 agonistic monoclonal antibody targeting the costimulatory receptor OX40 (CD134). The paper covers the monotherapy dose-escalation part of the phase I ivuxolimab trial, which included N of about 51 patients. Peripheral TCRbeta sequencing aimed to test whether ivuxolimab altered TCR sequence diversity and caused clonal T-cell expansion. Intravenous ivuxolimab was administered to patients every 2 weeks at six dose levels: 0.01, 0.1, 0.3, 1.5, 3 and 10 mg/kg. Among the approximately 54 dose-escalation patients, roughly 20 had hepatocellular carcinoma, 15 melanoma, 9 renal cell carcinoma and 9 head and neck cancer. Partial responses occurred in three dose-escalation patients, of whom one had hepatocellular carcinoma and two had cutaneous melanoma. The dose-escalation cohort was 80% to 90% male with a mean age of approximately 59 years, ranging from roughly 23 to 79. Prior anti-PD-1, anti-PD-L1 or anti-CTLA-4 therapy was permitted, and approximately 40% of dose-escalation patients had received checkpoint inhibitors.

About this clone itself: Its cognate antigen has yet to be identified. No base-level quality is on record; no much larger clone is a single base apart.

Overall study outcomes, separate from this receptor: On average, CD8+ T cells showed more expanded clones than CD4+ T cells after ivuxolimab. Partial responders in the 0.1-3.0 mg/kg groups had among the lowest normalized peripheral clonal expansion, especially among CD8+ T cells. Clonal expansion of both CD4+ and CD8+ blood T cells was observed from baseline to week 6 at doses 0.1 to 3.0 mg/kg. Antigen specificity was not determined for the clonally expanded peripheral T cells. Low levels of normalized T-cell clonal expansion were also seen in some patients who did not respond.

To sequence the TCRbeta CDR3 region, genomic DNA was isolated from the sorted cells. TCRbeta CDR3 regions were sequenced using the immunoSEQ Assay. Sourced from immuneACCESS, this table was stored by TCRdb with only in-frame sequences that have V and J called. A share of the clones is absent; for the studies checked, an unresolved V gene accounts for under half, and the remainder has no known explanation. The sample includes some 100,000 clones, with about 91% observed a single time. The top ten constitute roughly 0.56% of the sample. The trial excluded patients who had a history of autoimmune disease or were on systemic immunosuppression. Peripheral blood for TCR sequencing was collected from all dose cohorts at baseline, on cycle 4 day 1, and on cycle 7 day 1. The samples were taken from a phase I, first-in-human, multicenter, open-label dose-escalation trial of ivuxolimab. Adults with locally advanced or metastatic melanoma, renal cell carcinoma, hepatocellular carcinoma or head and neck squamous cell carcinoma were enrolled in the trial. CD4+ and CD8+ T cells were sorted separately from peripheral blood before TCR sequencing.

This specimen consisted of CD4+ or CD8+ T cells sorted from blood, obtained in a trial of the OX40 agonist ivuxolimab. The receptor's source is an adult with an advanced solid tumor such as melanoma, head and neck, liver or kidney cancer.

The nucleotide sequence reads TGCGCCAGCAGAGCGGGATATGCCTACGAGCAGTACTTC. Its protein product is CASRAGYAYEQYF. Recombination linked TRBV10-2 to TRBJ2-7; the central 7 bases match TRBD2. The CDR1 and CDR2 encoded by the germline V gene are WSHSY and SAAADI. The junction shows trimming of 6 bases on V and 2 bases on J, and the gene matches do not reach 4 bases of it. Spanning cysteine to phenylalanine, the CDR3 consists of 13 amino acids. The DNA shown is the 39-base CDR3, in frame from base 1.